Each of the 14 T cell receptor beta chains below was sequenced from the same sample in a study of blood T cell repertoires in COVID-19. The repertoire was sequenced with immunoSEQ multiplex PCR; TCRdb's copy has only in-frame clones and lacks some. Altogether 200,000 to 300,000 clones are present, about 82% being singletons, with the ten largest covering roughly 6.4%. The sequenced material came from peripheral blood. Receptors were obtained from a woman aged 55-75 years with active or convalescent COVID-19.

The chain combines TRBV6-5 with TRBJ1-6, with TRBD1 matching over 8 bases. The CDR3 has 14 amino acids. The trim removed 6 bases at V and 5 bases at J, leaving 3 bases unmatched. Germline V gives CDR1 MNHEY, CDR2 SVGAGI. The CDR3 DNA reads TGTGCCAGCAGCCAGGACAGGGATAATTCACCCCTCCACTTT. Encoded protein: CASSQDRDNSPLHF.

The chain employs TRBV7-3 and TRBJ2-1, with 15 bases that match TRBD2. Germline V lookup: CDR1 SGHTA, CDR2 FQGTGA. With 5 bases clipped from V and 8 bases from J, the junction kept 7 bases outside the gene matches. The CDR3 contains 16 residues. CDR3: CASSPGLAGGIDEQFF. CDR3 DNA: TGTGCCAGCAGCCCGGGACTAGCGGGAGGAATCGATGAGCAGTTCTTC.

This chain's CDR3 is CASSEGRGLEQYV. CDR3 sequence (DNA): TGTGCCAGCAGTGAAGGAAGGGGGCTTGAGCAGTACGTC. V usage is TRBV6-1 and J usage is TRBJ2-7, with 7 bases identical to TRBD1. The V gene end was trimmed by 1 base and the J gene end by 7 bases; junction bases not matched to a gene: 4. The CDR3 runs 13 residues. Germline CDR1 MNHNS, CDR2 SASEGT.

The chain has TRBV5-8 and TRBJ2-7; 7 nucleotides agree with TRBD2. J was trimmed by 3 bases and V by 5 bases; bases with no gene match: 8. CDR3 length: 14 amino acids. Germline loops: CDR1 SGHTS, CDR2 YDEGEE. DNA for the CDR3: TGTGCCAGCAGTATATCGGGGGGTTTCTACGAGCAGTACTTC. Translating gives CASSISGGFYEQYF.

The CDR3 protein is CASSSIVGGTDTQYF. Written as DNA, the CDR3 is TGTGCCAGCAGCTCCATCGTAGGAGGCACAGATACGCAGTATTTT. The chain couples TRBV7-2 to TRBJ2-3; D gene ambiguous. V gave up 4 bases and J gave up 1 base, with 12 bases separating them. The CDR3 sequence is 15 residues long. Germline CDR1 is SGHTA and CDR2 is FQGNSA.

The DNA of the CDR3 is TGTGCCAGCAGTATTCCCGGGACAGAAGGACTGTTTTTT. Translation: CASSIPGTEGLFF. The rearrangement joins TRBV6-5 to TRBJ1-4, with 7 bases identical to TRBD1. The CDR3 covers 13 residues. V trimming: 5 bases; J trimming: 13 bases; junction bases outside the gene matches: 10. Germline values: CDR1 MNHEY, CDR2 SVGAGI.

Comment on this clone: Additional DNA sequences in this sample encode the identical CDR3. V usage is TRBV9 and J usage is TRBJ1-3; 8 bases match TRBD1. The V gene's germline CDR1 is SGDLS and CDR2 YYNGEE. The CDR3 has 15 residues. V lost 3 bases to trimming and J lost 0 bases; unmatched junction nucleotides: 2. The CDR3 DNA is TGTGCCAGCAGCGGGACAGGGCTCTCTGGAAACACCATATATTTT. It codes for CASSGTGLSGNTIYF.

V gene TRBV6-5 combines with J gene TRBJ2-7, with a weak D call TRBD2 (5 bases). This CDR3 has 13 residues. V was shortened by 7 bases and J by 7 bases, with 17 bases between the two germline ends. CDR1 is MNHEY and CDR2 is SVGAGI in the germline V gene. CDR3 sequence reads: CASNKEAWGEQYF. The CDR3 DNA reads as TGTGCCAGCAACAAGGAGGCCTGGGGTGAGCAGTACTTC.

V usage is TRBV6-5 and J usage is TRBJ1-1; the D is unclear. The CDR3 spans 15 residues. From germline, CDR1 is MNHEY and CDR2 SVGAGI. Trimming took off 4 bases at V and 5 bases at J, with 17 bases between the two ends. In DNA, the CDR3 is TGTGCCAGCAGTTCCCCCCGGGTAGGGAGGACTGAAGCTTTCTTT. As protein: CASSSPRVGRTEAFF.

In its sample, this clone was seen once. The rearrangement uses TRBV11-3 and TRBJ2-5; 7 bases map to TRBD1. The junction had 4 bases not matched to a gene; V was cut back by 5 bases and J by 4 bases. The CDR3 runs to 13 residues. The V gene's germline CDR1 is SGHNT and CDR2 YENEEA. Here the CDR3 DNA reads TGTGCCAGCAGCCAACACAGGGGAGAGACCCAGTACTTC. This gives the protein CASSQHRGETQYF.

This rearrangement joins TRBV2 to TRBJ1-1; TRBD1 agrees at 9 bases. V shed 4 bases, J shed 1 base, and the junction held 1 base outside the gene matches. Germline-derived CDR1 and CDR2 are SNHLY and FYNNEI. The CDR3 sequence is 14 residues long. CDR3 bases: TGTGCCAGCAGTGCGACAGGGGGGAACACTGAAGCTTTCTTT. Protein sequence: CASSATGGNTEAFF.

This sequence joins TRBV5-1 and TRBJ2-1; a possible D gene is TRBD2 (6 bases). The CDR3 runs to 15 residues. Germline values: CDR1 SGHRS, CDR2 YFSETQ. Trimming left V 0 bases short and J 5 bases short, with 12 bases between. CDR3 DNA: TGCGCCAGCAGCTTGGCCGGTGGGAGGAACAATGAGCAGTTCTTC. Translated: CASSLAGGRNNEQFF.

V usage is TRBV7-9 and J usage is TRBJ1-1; perhaps TRBD1 as D (6 bases). CDR1 and CDR2 (germline): SEHNR, FQNEAQ (reference sequence). V lost 5 bases to trimming and J lost 5 bases, with 18 bases between them. The CDR3 totals 15 residues. The CDR3 sequence is CASSIPTGFRTEAFF. The DNA for the CDR3 is TGTGCCAGCAGCATTCCCACAGGGTTTAGGACTGAAGCTTTCTTT.

The rearrangement uses TRBV7-2 and TRBJ2-1, with TRBD2 identical over 13 bases. The germline V gene has CDR1 SGHTA and CDR2 FQGNSA. There are 16 residues in the CDR3. Trimming removed 3 bases from V and 8 bases from J; junction bases left unmatched: 7. CDR3 nucleotide sequence: TGTGCCAGCAGCTTCAGACTAGCGGGGGGTTTCTATGAGCAGTTCTTC. Residues: CASSFRLAGGFYEQFF.